The clone carrying this TCR beta chain was found many times. Its specificity is unknown. The junction and the germline gene differ at one end; a read error may be behind it. By flow cytometry, patients selected for sequencing had shown an expansion of CD8+CD57+ cells. There were no patients without severe acquired aplastic anemia. The template used for profiling TCR beta VDJ and CDR3 was genomic DNA. TCRdb fed the reads into MiXCR, producing one record per CDR3 protein. The table includes approximately 180,000 distinct CDR3 sequences, 40% to 50% detected once. The sample belongs to a study of CD8+CD57+ T cells in acquired aplastic anemia. Study as a whole: Recorded DNA amounts for sorted CD4+ and CD8+ cells had an average of roughly 3.4 ug. Study-level findings and limits: Patients versus controls showed no significant CD8+ Simpson's diversity difference. The same twenty-nine CD8+ CDR3 sequences occurred in patients and in controls.

The CDR3 has 13 residues. CDR1 SEHNR and CDR2 FQNEAQ come from the germline V gene (reference sequence). The material sequenced was sorted CD4+, CD8+, or CD8+CD57+ T cells (not recorded which) from PBMCs. The chain uses TRBV7-9 and TRBJ2-7, with D unresolved. The TCR sequence derives from a human donor with aplastic anemia. The CDR3, as DNA: TGCGCCAGCAGCTTCCTGGGAACCTACGAGCAGTACTTC. Protein product: CASSFLGTYEQYF.